The next 20 T cell receptor beta chains were all read from a single sample in a study of blood T cell repertoires in COVID-19. The assay was immunoSEQ multiplex PCR, and TCRdb's table has in-frame clones only and misses some. The repertoire holds about 220,000 clones, with 80% to 85% as singletons. Sequencing was carried out using peripheral blood. The receptors were sampled from a woman in her 30s who had recovered from COVID-19.

This rearrangement joins TRBV25-1 to TRBJ2-4; D may be TRBD2 (7 bases). Germline values: CDR1 MGHDK, CDR2 SYGVNS. This CDR3 region has 15 residues. V was shortened by 1 base and J by 6 bases, with 13 bases between the two germline ends. The CDR3 loop reads CASSEWGGRGNIQYF. For the CDR3, the DNA is TGTGCCAGCAGTGAATGGGGGGGGCGAGGAAACATTCAGTACTTC.

The chain links TRBV2 to TRBJ2-1; the D gene is possibly TRBD2 (5 bases). Trimming stripped 8 bases from V and 0 bases from J, with 8 bases between. This CDR3 has 13 residues. The V gene's germline CDR1 is SNHLY and CDR2 FYNNEI. CDR3 protein: CASGRDSYNEQFF. Here the CDR3 DNA reads TGTGCCAGCGGCCGGGACTCCTACAATGAGCAGTTCTTC.

The rearrangement links TRBV6-2 or TRBV6-3 to TRBJ2-7, with 7 bases matching TRBD1. Germline assignment: CDR1 MNHEY and CDR2 SVGEGT. J gave up 3 bases and V 6 bases, and 2 bases lay outside the gene matches. The CDR3 runs 12 residues. The CDR3 region is CASSRDSYEQYF. The CDR3 DNA follows: TGTGCCAGCAGCCGGGACAGCTACGAGCAGTACTTC.

The chain joins TRBV3-1 (or the pseudogene TRBV3-2) to TRBJ1-2, with D possibly being TRBD1 (6 bases). V dropped 0 bases and J dropped 3 bases, with 11 bases sitting between them. Germline-derived CDR1 and CDR2 are LGHDT and YNNKEL (reference sequence). The CDR3 spans 15 residues. The CDR3 bases are TGTGCCAGCAGCCAAGATAGGCAGGGGTACTATGGCTACACCTTC. This gives the protein CASSQDRQGYYGYTF.

The chain has TRBV9 and TRBJ2-1, with 11 bases matching TRBD2. CDR3 length: 16 residues. CDR1 and CDR2 from the germline V gene are SGDLS and YYNGEE. J lost 4 bases, V lost 2 bases, and 5 bases had no gene match. The CDR3: CASSVSGRAPYNEQFF. In DNA form, the CDR3 reads TGTGCCAGCAGCGTTAGCGGGAGGGCCCCTTACAATGAGCAGTTCTTC.

This chain joins TRBV5-1 and TRBJ2-3; 10 bases match TRBD2. The germline gives CDR1 SGHRS, CDR2 YFSETQ. V was pared by 2 bases and J by 4 bases, with 4 bases of the junction left unmatched. The CDR3 covers 15 residues. CDR3 DNA sequence: TGCGCCAGCAGCTTCCAGCGGGAGGGGCCAGATACGCAGTATTTT. It specifies CASSFQREGPDTQYF.

The J gene is TRBJ1-3, the V gene TRBV28; 7 bases agree with TRBD1. This CDR3 spans 15 amino acids. CDR1 is MDHEN, CDR2 SYDVKM, per germline. The J segment lost 0 bases and the V segment lost 5 bases, leaving 4 bases of the junction unmatched. The CDR3 sequence: CASSLGTASGNTIYF. The CDR3 region has the DNA TGTGCCAGCAGTCTGGGGACAGCCTCTGGAAACACCATATATTTT.

The chain links TRBV5-1 to TRBJ2-7; 7 positions agree with TRBD2. V was pared by 3 bases and J by 2 bases, with 8 bases of the junction left unmatched. CDR3 length: 15 amino acids. From germline, CDR1 is SGHRS and CDR2 YFSETQ. CDR3 loop: CASSWPLAETYEQYF. As DNA, the CDR3 is TGCGCCAGCAGCTGGCCTCTAGCGGAAACCTACGAGCAGTACTTC.

V gene TRBV12-3 or TRBV12-4 combines with J gene TRBJ1-3, with unresolved D. The V and J ends lost 4 bases and 0 bases respectively, with 4 bases between them. This CDR3 has 13 residues. The CDR3 DNA reads as TGTGCCAGCAGTTCGAGCTCTGGAAACACCATATATTTT. Translating it yields CASSSSSGNTIYF.

V usage is TRBV29-1 and J usage is TRBJ2-5, with 10 positions matching TRBD2. The CDR3 has 17 amino acids. With 7 bases clipped from V and 7 bases from J, the junction kept 21 bases outside the gene matches. Germline lookup yields CDR1 SQVTM and CDR2 ANQGSEA. The CDR3 loop reads CSALLAGHPAVIGTQYF. CDR3 DNA sequence: TGCAGCGCCTTACTAGCGGGACATCCCGCAGTTATTGGGACCCAGTACTTC.

V is TRBV19 and J is TRBJ1-5; tentatively, D is TRBD1 (6 bases). The CDR3 runs 15 residues. Trimming cost V 2 bases and J 4 bases, with 12 bases left between them. Germline V gene sequence: CDR1 LNHDA, CDR2 SQIVND (reference sequence). The CDR3 reads CASSIWGQTNQPQHF. The CDR3 DNA reads TGTGCCAGTAGTATATGGGGGCAGACTAATCAGCCCCAGCATTTT.

The CDR3 bases are TGTGCCACCAAGGGACAGAGCTCCTACAATGAGCAGTTCTTC. Its translation: CATKGQSSYNEQFF. The chain uses TRBV25-1 and TRBJ2-1, with 7 nucleotides matching TRBD1. This CDR3 contains 14 residues. Germline CDR1 is MGHDK and CDR2 is SYGVNS. The V segment lost 10 bases and the J segment 0 bases; nucleotides outside the gene matches: 6.

The CDR3 region has the DNA TGTGCCAGCAGCCAAGTGACTAGTAACATTCAGTACTTC. Its translation: CASSQVTSNIQYF. The J gene is TRBJ2-4, the V gene TRBV3-1 (or the pseudogene TRBV3-2), with D perhaps TRBD2 (6 bases). The CDR3 extends over 13 amino acids. Per germline, CDR1 LGHDT and CDR2 YNNKEL (reference sequence). Trimming removed 1 base at V and 7 bases at J, with 8 bases between.

This chain uses TRBV5-1 with TRBJ1-1, with a possible D match to TRBD1 (6 bases). CDR3 length equals 16 residues. The V end lost 0 bases, the J end lost 0 bases, and 12 bases lay between the germline ends. Germline V gene data show CDR1 as SGHRS and CDR2 as YFSETQ. CDR3 protein: CASSLARGPMNTEAFF. In DNA, the CDR3 is TGCGCCAGCAGCTTGGCCAGGGGACCGATGAACACTGAAGCTTTCTTT.

The chain recombines TRBV11-2 with TRBJ2-7, with 9 bases that match TRBD2. The CDR3 consists of 16 residues. Germline lookup yields CDR1 SGHAT and CDR2 FQNNGV. With 1 base clipped from V and 4 bases from J, the junction kept 8 bases outside the gene matches. The CDR3 region is CASSLGASGTIYEQYF. The CDR3 nucleotides read TGTGCCAGCAGCTTAGGGGCTAGCGGGACTATTTACGAGCAGTACTTC. The full variable domain, with the rest looked up from reference TRBV11-2 and TRBJ2-7, is EAGVAQSPRYKIIEKRQSVAFWCNPISGHATLYWYQQILGQGPKLLIQFQNNGVVDDSQLPKDRFSAERLKGVDSTLKIQPAKLEDSAVYLCASSLGASGTIYEQYFGPGTRLTVT.

This chain connects TRBV6-1 to TRBJ2-6; no clear D. The CDR3 length is 16 residues. V lost 4 bases, J lost 0 bases, and 10 bases lay in between. Germline V CDR1 and CDR2: MNHNS, SASEGT. CDR3 residues: CASSVPWASGANVLTF. In DNA, the CDR3 is TGTGCCAGCAGTGTCCCGTGGGCCTCTGGGGCCAACGTCCTGACTTTC.

This chain links TRBV11-2 with TRBJ2-1; 14 bases fit TRBD2. Germline values: CDR1 SGHAT, CDR2 FQNNGV. The CDR3 totals 16 residues. With 7 bases clipped from V and 3 bases from J, the junction kept 5 bases outside the gene matches. The CDR3 region is CASTRLAGGGYNEQFF. DNA for the CDR3: TGTGCCAGCACCAGACTAGCGGGAGGGGGCTACAATGAGCAGTTCTTC.

Only one count was recorded for this clone. The chain has TRBV18 and TRBJ2-2, with 13 bases aligning to TRBD2. The length of the CDR3 is 16 residues. V was pared by 2 bases and J by 3 bases, with 0 bases of the junction left unmatched. Per germline, CDR1 KGHSH and CDR2 LQKENI. In nucleotides, the CDR3 is TGTGCCAGCTCACCAGGACTAGCGGGAGACACCGGGGAGCTGTTTTTT. This gives the protein CASSPGLAGDTGELFF.

This clone was counted a single time. V and J are TRBV29-1 and TRBJ2-1; TRBD2 is a possible D gene (6 bases). CDR1 is SQVTM, CDR2 ANQGSEA, per germline. The V end was cut by 7 bases, the J end by 7 bases, with 20 bases between. The CDR3 sequence is 14 residues long. This CDR3 reads CSGILAAQRNEQFF. The CDR3 DNA reads TGCAGCGGCATACTAGCCGCCCAAAGGAATGAGCAGTTCTTC.

The chain uses TRBV4-1 and TRBJ2-7, with 8 bases fitting TRBD1. The CDR3 runs to 14 residues. Germline loops: CDR1 MGHRA, CDR2 YSYEKL. V lost 1 base to trimming and J lost 9 bases; unmatched junction nucleotides: 8. CDR3 amino acids: CASSQGGQGSVQYF. In DNA, the CDR3 is TGCGCCAGCAGCCAAGGAGGACAGGGATCAGTGCAGTACTTC.